The present TCR beta chain was sequenced within a study of blood T cell repertoires in COVID-19. In the original analysis: Amplification from reference gene primers served as the basis for estimated nucleated cell counts. Produced via immunoSEQ multiplex PCR; TCRdb's table is partial and in-frame only. V, J and clone size are those of that table, while D and trimming were read from the DNA. The sample holds about 64,000 clones, around 84% seen once. The germline V gene has CDR1 SGHDT and CDR2 YYEEEE. The ends lost 2 bases at V and 4 bases at J; junction bases unmatched: 5. The CDR3 totals 15 residues.

Sequencing was done on a sample of peripheral blood. The chain recombines TRBV5-6 with TRBJ2-2; 7 bases map to TRBD2. The clonotype comes from a woman aged 55-70 years with acute or convalescent COVID-19. The DNA for the CDR3 is TGTGCCAGCAGCTTAGTTCAGCGGGGCACCGGGGAGCTGTTTTTT. This sequence encodes CASSLVQRGTGELFF. Combining the CDR3 with reference TRBV5-6 and TRBJ2-2 gives the whole variable domain DAGVTQSPTHLIKTRGQQVTLRCSPKSGHDTVSWYQQALGQGPQFIFQYYEEEERQRGNFPDRFSGHQFPNYSSELNVNALLLGDSALYLCASSLVQRGTGELFFGEGSRLTVL.